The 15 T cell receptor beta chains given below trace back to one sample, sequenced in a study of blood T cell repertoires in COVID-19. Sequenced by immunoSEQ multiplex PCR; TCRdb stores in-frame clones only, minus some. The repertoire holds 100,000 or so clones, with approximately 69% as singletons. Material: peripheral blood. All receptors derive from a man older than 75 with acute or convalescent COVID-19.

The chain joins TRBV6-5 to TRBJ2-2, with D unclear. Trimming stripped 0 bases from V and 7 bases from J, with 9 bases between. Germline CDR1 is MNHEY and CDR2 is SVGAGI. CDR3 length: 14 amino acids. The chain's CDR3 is CASSYSFTGGELFF. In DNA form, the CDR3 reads TGTGCCAGCAGTTACTCCTTTACTGGCGGGGAGCTGTTTTTT.

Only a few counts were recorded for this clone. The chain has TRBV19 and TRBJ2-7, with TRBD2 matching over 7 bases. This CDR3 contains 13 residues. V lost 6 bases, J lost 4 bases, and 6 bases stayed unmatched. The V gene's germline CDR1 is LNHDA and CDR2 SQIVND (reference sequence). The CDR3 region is CASRDGRRYEQYF. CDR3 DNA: TGTGCCAGTAGGGACGGGAGGAGGTACGAGCAGTACTTC.

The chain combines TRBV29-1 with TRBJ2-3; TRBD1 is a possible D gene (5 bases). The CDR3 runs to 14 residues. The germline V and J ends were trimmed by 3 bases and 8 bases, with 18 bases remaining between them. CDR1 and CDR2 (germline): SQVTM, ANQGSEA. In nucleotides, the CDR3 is TGCAGCGTTGATGGGGCAGGGCCCTCGGTTACGCAGTATTTT. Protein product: CSVDGAGPSVTQYF.

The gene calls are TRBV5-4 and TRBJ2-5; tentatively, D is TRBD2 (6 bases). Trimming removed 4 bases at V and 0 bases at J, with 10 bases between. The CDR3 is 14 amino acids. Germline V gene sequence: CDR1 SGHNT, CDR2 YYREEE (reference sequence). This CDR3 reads CASSLSGNQETQYF. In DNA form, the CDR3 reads TGTGCCAGCAGCCTTAGCGGAAACCAAGAGACCCAGTACTTC.

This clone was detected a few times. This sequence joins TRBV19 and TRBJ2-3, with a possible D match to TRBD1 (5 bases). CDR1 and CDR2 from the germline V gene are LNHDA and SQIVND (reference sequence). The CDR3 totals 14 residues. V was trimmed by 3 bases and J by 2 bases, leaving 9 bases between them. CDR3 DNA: TGTGCCAGTAGTATGGACACACTCACAGATACGCAGTATTTT. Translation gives CASSMDTLTDTQYF.

CDR3: CASSPWGGRETQYF. The CDR3 DNA is TGTGCCAGCAGCCCTTGGGGGGGACGGGAGACCCAGTACTTC. V gene TRBV9 combines with J gene TRBJ2-5; 7 bases map to TRBD2. The junction had 8 bases not matched to a gene; V was cut back by 4 bases and J by 5 bases. Germline-derived CDR1 and CDR2 are SGDLS and YYNGEE. The CDR3 consists of 14 residues.

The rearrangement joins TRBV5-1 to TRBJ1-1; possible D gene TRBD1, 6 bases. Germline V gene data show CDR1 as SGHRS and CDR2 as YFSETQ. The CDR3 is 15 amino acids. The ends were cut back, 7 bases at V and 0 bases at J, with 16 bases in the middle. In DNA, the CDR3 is TGCGCCAGCTCTCGGGAGGGGGAGATGAACACTGAAGCTTTCTTT. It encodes CASSREGEMNTEAFF.

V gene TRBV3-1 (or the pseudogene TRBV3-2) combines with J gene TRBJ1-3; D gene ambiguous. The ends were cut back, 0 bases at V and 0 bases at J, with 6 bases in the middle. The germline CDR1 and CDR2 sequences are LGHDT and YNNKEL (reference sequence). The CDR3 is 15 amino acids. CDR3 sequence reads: CASSQDLSSGNTIYF. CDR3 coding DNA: TGTGCCAGCAGCCAAGACCTAAGCTCTGGAAACACCATATATTTT.

CDR3 nucleotide sequence: TGTGCCATCAGTGGGGACAGGGGTTTCACCGGGGAGCTGTTTTTT. Translated: CAISGDRGFTGELFF. This chain joins TRBV10-3 and TRBJ2-2, with 10 bases fitting TRBD1. The ends lost 4 bases at V and 4 bases at J; junction bases unmatched: 3. The CDR3 consists of 15 residues. Germline CDR1 is ENHRY and CDR2 is SYGVKD.

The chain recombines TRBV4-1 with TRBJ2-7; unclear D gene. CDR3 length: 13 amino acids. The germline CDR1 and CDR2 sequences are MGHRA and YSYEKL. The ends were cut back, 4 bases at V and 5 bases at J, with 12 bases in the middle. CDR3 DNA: TGCGCCAGCAGCCCCACCTTGATAGACGAGCAGTACTTC. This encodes CASSPTLIDEQYF.

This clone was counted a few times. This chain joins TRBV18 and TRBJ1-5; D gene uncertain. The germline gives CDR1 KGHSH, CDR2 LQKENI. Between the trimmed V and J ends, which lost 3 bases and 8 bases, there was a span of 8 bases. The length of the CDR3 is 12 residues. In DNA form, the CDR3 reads TGTGCCAGCTCACCCTCGGGAGAGCCCCAGCATTTT. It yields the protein CASSPSGEPQHF.

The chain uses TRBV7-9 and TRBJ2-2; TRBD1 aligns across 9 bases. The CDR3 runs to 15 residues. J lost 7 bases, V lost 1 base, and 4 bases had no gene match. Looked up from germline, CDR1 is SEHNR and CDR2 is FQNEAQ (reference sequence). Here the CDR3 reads CASSLETGGRGELFF. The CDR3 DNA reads TGTGCCAGCAGCTTAGAAACAGGGGGCCGCGGGGAGCTGTTTTTT.

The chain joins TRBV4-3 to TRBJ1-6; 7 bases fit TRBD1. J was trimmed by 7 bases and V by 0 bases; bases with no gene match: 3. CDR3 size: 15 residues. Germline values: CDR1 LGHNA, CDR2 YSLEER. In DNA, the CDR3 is TGCGCCAGCAGCCAAGAGGGACAGAAGAATTCACCCCTCCACTTT. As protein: CASSQEGQKNSPLHF.

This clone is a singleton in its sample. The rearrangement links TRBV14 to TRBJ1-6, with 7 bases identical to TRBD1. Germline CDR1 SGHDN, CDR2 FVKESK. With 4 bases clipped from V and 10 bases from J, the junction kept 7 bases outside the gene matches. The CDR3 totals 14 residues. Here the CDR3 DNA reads TGTGCCAGCAGCCTCGGGACAGTACGGTCACCCCTCCACTTT. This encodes CASSLGTVRSPLHF.

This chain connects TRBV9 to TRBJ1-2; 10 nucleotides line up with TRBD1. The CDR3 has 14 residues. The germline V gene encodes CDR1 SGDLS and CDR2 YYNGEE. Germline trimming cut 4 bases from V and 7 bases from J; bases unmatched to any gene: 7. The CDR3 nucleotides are TGTGCCAGCAGCCCACGACAGGGGGCGGTTGGCTACACCTTC. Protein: CASSPRQGAVGYTF.